Included here is one T cell receptor beta chain sequence, with context. V dropped 5 bases and J dropped 2 bases, with 10 bases sitting between them. Germline CDR1 reads SGHTA; CDR2 reads FQGNSA. CDR3 length: 13 amino acids. The repertoire was sequenced with immunoSEQ multiplex PCR; TCRdb's copy has only in-frame clones and lacks some. The sample gives more than 25,000 clones, about nine tenths of which show up once; about 12% is in the top ten. These data originate in a study of control samples from healthy donors and cancer patients. This sequence originates from a man aged 50 or older with lung cancer. What was sequenced was PBMCs. This chain links TRBV7-2 with TRBJ2-7; D not resolved. CDR3 amino acids: CASSPGSAYEQYF. In nucleotides, the CDR3 is TGTGCCAGCAGCCCCGGGTCAGCCTACGAGCAGTACTTC. The full variable domain, rest sourced from reference TRBV7-2 and TRBJ2-7, is GAGVSQSPSNKVTEKGKDVELRCDPISGHTALYWYRQSLGQGLEFLIYFQGNSAPDKSGLPSDRFSAERTGGSVSTLTIQRTQQEDSAVYLCASSPGSAYEQYFGPGTRLTVT.